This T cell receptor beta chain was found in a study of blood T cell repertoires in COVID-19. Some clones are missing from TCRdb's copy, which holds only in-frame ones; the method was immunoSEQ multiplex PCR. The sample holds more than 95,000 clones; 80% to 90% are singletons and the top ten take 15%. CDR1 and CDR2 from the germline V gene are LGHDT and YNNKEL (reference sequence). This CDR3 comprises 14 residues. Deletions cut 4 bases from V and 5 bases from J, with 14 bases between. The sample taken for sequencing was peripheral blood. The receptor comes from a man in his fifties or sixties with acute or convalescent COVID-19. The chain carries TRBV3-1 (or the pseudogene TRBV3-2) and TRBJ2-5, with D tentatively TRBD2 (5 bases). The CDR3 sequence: CASSPGRGPETQYF. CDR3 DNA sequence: TGTGCCAGCAGCCCTGGGAGAGGGCCGGAGACCCAGTACTTC.